This is a list of T cell receptor beta chains from one sample in a study of CD4+ T cells in melanoma. The protocol was immunoSEQ multiplex PCR, while the TCRdb copy is restricted to in-frame clones and leaves out a portion. The repertoire has 15,000 to 20,000 clones, 81% of them found once; the top ten carry approximately 5.4%. The material sequenced was cells from a culture (not recorded whether cultured in vitro). The receptors were gathered from a human donor with melanoma. Both conserved end residues are part of each CDR3. A D gene is named only where the DNA matches it firmly. Not every row has a clone size; where given, it reads once, few, many or a size class.

>TRBD1|TRBV19|TRBJ2-1|.
TGTGCCAGTAGCACCCGGGGACAGTGGGGGAATGAGCAGTTCTTC
CASSTRGQWGNEQFF
>.|TRBV9|TRBJ1-1|.
TGTGCCAGCAGCGGGGCAGGTCCGAGGGCGAACACTGAAGCTTTCTTT
CASSGAGPRANTEAFF
>TRBD1|TRBV6-5|TRBJ1-1|.
TGTGCCAGCAGCGACAGGGGGCGAGGAGCTTTCTTT
CASSDRGRGAFF
>.|TRBV10-2|TRBJ2-2|.
TGCGCCAGCACAGCAGGCCAGGCGAACACCGGGGAGCTGTTTTTT
CASTAGQANTGELFF
>.|TRBV6-5|TRBJ1-3|.
TGTGCCAGCAGTTACTCGTCTTCCTTTGGAAACACCATATATTTT
CASSYSSSFGNTIYF
>.|TRBV2|TRBJ1-2|.
TGTGCCAGCAGTGAAGCCGGTTACGGCTACACCTTC
CASSEAGYGYTF
>.|TRBV18|TRBJ1-2|.
TGTGCCAGCTCAAAAAGCTCACAGGCCTATGGCTACACCTTC
CASSKSSQAYGYTF
>.|TRBV6-5|TRBJ2-1|.
TGTGCCAGCAGTTTCAGGAGGTGGACCTACAATGAGCAGTTCTTC
CASSFRRWTYNEQFF
>.|TRBV5-5|TRBJ1-1|.
TGTGCCAGCAGCTTGTGGGGGTCAGGGTACACTGAAGCTTTCTTT
CASSLWGSGYTEAFF
>.|TRBV30|TRBJ1-1|.
TGTGCCTGGTCTAACGGCCTCACGCCGACGATGAACACTGAAGCTTTCTTT
CAWSNGLTPTMNTEAFF
>TRBD2|TRBV10-3|TRBJ2-3|.
TGTGCCATCAGTTCTAGCGGGGGGAGCACAGATACGCAGTATTTT
CAISSSGGSTDTQYF
>.|TRBV7-9|TRBJ2-7|.
TGTGCCAGCAGCCCAGACAGGAGCTCCTACGAGCAGTACTTC
CASSPDRSSYEQYF
>.|TRBV27|TRBJ1-2|few
TGTGCCAGCAGTGGGACCACAGGGTCGCGGGGCTACACCTTC
CASSGTTGSRGYTF
>TRBD2|TRBV9|TRBJ2-3|.
TGTGCCAGCAGCGACCGACTAGCGGGGGGCACAGATACGCAGTATTTT
CASSDRLAGGTDTQYF
>TRBD1|TRBV9|TRBJ1-3|.
TGTGCCAGCAGCGCCGCCCTGCAGGGGGCGGCTGGAAACACCATATATTTT
CASSAALQGAAGNTIYF
>.|TRBV18|TRBJ1-1|once
TGTGCCAGCTCACCAGGGTTGCGCACTGAAGCTTTCTTT
CASSPGLRTEAFF
>.|TRBV30|TRBJ1-6|.
TGTGCCTGGGGCAGGGGTAGCTCACCCCTCCACTTT
CAWGRGSSPLHF
>.|TRBV5-1|TRBJ2-3|.
TGCGCCAGCAGCTTGGGGACTAGCACAGATACGCAGTATTTT
CASSLGTSTDTQYF
>TRBD2|TRBV9|TRBJ2-5|few
TGTGCCAGCAGCGTAGGGGGGGGGCAAGAGACCCAGTACTTC
CASSVGGGQETQYF
>.|TRBV20-1|TRBJ2-3|.
TGCAGTGCTAGACTCACAGATACGCAGTATTTT
CSARLTDTQYF
>.|TRBV18|TRBJ2-7|.
TGTGCCAGCCAGGGGGGAGACATCTTGCGGGAGCAGTACTTC
CASQGGDILREQYF
>.|TRBV29-1|TRBJ2-3|.
TGCAGCGCGCTCAGGGATCGAACAGATACGCAGTATTTT
CSALRDRTDTQYF
>.|TRBV7-9|TRBJ2-7|.
TGTGCCAGCAGCCGCGTCTCACTTTCCGGGAGCTCCTACGAGCAGTACTTC
CASSRVSLSGSSYEQYF
>.|TRBV27|TRBJ1-5|.
TGTGCCAGCAGTCCACTCGCCCGGACTAACGCTAATCAGCCCCAGCATTTT
CASSPLARTNANQPQHF
>.|TRBV9|TRBJ1-1|.
TGTGCCAGCAGCGTAGAGGGGAACACTGAAGCTTTCTTT
CASSVEGNTEAFF
>TRBD2|TRBV11-2|TRBJ2-3|.
TGTGCCAGCAGCCGCCGCATGACTAGCGGGGAAGGGGGTACGCAGTATTTT
CASSRRMTSGEGGTQYF
>.|TRBV29-1|TRBJ2-3|.
TGCAGCGTTGAAACCAGATTGAATACGCAGTATTTT
CSVETRLNTQYF
>.|TRBV10-3|TRBJ2-1|.
TGTGCCATCGGCAGTCCTAGCAGCAATGAGCAGTTCTTC
CAIGSPSSNEQFF
>TRBD1|TRBV6-1|TRBJ1-1|.
TGTGCCAGCAGTGAGCCGGGACAGGGGGTCCCTGAAGCTTTCTTT
CASSEPGQGVPEAFF
>.|TRBV27|TRBJ2-5|few
TGTGCCAGCAGTTTACGTCCCCGACTAGAGGTCGAGACCCAGTACTTC
CASSLRPRLEVETQYF
>.|TRBV7-3|TRBJ2-6|.
TGTGCCAGCAGCATGGGGGCCTCTGGGGCCAACGTCCTGACTTTC
CASSMGASGANVLTF
>.|TRBV2|TRBJ1-3|.
TGTGCCAGTTGTCCCTTTGGGAACACCATATATTTT
CASCPFGNTIYF
>TRBD1|TRBV5-1|TRBJ1-1|.
TGCGCCAGCAGAACCTTAGGGGGCAACACTGAAGCTTTCTTT
CASRTLGGNTEAFF
>.|TRBV19|TRBJ2-3|few
TGTGCCAGTAAGCTGTCTAGCAGAGATACGCAGTATTTT
CASKLSSRDTQYF
>TRBD2|TRBV5-5|TRBJ2-5|.
TGTGCCAGCAGCTTCGGGAGGGAGACCCAGTACTTC
CASSFGRETQYF
>.|TRBV6-5|TRBJ1-2|.
TGTGCCAGCAGTTACTCGCGGGTTAACTATGGCTACACCTTC
CASSYSRVNYGYTF
>TRBD1|TRBV2|TRBJ1-2|.
TGTGCCAGCAGCGCCCCCGGGACAGATAACTATGGCTACACCTTC
CASSAPGTDNYGYTF
>.|TRBV30|TRBJ1-1|once
TGTGCCTGGAGTGTAAAAGGAGGCCGGGCTTTCTTT
CAWSVKGGRAFF